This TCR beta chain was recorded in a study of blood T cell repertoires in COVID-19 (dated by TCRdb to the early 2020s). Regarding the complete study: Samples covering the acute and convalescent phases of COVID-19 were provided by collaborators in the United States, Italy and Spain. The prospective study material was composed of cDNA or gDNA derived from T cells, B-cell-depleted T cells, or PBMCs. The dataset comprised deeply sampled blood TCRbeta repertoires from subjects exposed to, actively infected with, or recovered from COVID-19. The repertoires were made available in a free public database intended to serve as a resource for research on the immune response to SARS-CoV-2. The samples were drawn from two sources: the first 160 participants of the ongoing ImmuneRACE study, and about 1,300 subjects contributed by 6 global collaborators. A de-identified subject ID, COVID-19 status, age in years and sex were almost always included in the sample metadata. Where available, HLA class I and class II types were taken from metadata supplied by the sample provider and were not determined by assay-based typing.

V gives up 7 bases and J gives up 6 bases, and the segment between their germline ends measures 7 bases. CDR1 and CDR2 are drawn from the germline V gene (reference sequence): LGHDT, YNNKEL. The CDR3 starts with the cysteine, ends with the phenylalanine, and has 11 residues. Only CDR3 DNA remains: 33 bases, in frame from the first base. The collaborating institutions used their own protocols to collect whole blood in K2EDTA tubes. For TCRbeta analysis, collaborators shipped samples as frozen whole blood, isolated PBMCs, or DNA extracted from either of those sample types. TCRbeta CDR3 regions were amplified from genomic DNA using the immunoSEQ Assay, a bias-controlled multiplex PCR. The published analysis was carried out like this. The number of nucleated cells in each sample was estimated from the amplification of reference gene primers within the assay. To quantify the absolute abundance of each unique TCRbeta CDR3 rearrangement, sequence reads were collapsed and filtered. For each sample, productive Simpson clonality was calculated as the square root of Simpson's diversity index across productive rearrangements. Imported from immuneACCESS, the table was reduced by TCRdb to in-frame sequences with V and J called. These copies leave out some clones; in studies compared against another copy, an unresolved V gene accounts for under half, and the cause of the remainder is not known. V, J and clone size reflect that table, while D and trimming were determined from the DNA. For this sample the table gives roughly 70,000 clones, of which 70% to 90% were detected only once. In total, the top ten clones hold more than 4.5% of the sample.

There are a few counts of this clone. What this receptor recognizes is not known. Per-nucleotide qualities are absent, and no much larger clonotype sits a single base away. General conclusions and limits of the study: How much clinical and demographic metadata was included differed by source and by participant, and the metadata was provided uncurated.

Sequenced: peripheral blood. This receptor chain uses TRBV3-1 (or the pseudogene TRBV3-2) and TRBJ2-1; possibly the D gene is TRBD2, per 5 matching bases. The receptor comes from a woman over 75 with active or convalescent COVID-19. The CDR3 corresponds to CASTAGNEQFF. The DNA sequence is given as TGTGCCAGCACGGCGGGCAATGAGCAGTTCTTC.